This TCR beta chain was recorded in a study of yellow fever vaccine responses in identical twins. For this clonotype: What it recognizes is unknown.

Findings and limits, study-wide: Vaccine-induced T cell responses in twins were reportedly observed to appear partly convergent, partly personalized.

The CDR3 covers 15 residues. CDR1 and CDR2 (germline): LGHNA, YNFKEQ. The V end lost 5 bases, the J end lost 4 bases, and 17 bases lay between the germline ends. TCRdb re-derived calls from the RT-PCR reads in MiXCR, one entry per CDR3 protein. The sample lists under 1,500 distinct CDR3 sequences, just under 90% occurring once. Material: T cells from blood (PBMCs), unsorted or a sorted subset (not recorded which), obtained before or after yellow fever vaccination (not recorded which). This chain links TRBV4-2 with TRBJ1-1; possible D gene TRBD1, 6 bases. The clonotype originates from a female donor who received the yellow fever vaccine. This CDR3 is CASSSTGHPPTEAFF. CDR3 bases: TGTGCCAGCAGCTCGACGGGACACCCCCCCACTGAAGCTTTCTTT.